This record looks at one T cell receptor beta chain sequence and its context. Its antigen is still unknown. The sample contains more than one DNA sequence encoding this CDR3. CDR1 is MNHEY, CDR2 SVGAGI, per germline. This CDR3 has 12 residues. Deletions cut 2 bases from V and 8 bases from J, with 9 bases between. The data originate from a study of shared clonotypes between healthy human individuals. Findings and limits, study-wide: Naive CD4 clonotypes overlapped across a few donors at roughly 4.5%.

Measured with immunoSEQ multiplex PCR; TCRdb has only the in-frame clones, and not every one. The table has approximately 1,500,000 clones, around 98% seen once. This TCR was sampled from a young man in good health. Sequences were obtained from naive CD4+ T cells sorted from blood. Subset meaning: CD45RA+ positively selected. The chain recombines TRBV6-5 with TRBJ1-2; tentatively, D is TRBD1 (5 bases). The CDR3 sequence: CASSYPGYGYTF. The CDR3 region has the DNA TGTGCCAGCAGTTACCCAGGGTACGGCTACACCTTC.